The 15 T cell receptor beta chains presented below share a single source sample, sequenced in a study of cytomegalovirus exposure and HLA in healthy donors. PCR primers comprised 60 Vbeta and 13 Jbeta primers. This table comes from immunoSEQ multiplex PCR, and its TCRdb copy is limited to in-frame clones, with some not included. The table has 150,000 to 200,000 clones, around 83% seen once; the top ten hold over 1.5%. Specimen: PBMCs. The receptors derive from a man over 45 in good health and CMV-seronegative.

This clone turned up a few times. This rearrangement joins TRBV6-5 to TRBJ2-7; 7 nucleotides match TRBD1. V shed 5 bases, J shed 5 bases, and the junction held 6 bases outside the gene matches. Per the germline V gene, CDR1 is MNHEY and CDR2 is SVGAGI. This CDR3 comprises 13 residues. CDR3 nucleotides: TGTGCCAGCAGTACCGGGACAGTGAACGAGCAGTACTTC. It encodes CASSTGTVNEQYF.

The CDR3 DNA reads TGTGCCAGCAGCGGGCGGGGCGGGTACGAGCAGTACTTC. It codes for CASSGRGGYEQYF. The chain has TRBV5-4 and TRBJ2-7, with D tentatively TRBD2 (6 bases). The V and J ends lost 4 bases and 4 bases respectively, with 12 bases between them. CDR3 length: 13 residues. In germline, CDR1 is SGHNT, CDR2 YYREEE (reference sequence).

The J gene is TRBJ1-6, the V gene TRBV19; no firm D call. CDR1 is LNHDA and CDR2 is SQIVND in the germline V gene (reference sequence). V was trimmed by 2 bases and J by 7 bases, leaving 6 bases between them. The CDR3 is 13 residues long. For the CDR3, the DNA is TGTGCCAGTAGTATAACGGAGAATTCACCCCTCCACTTT. This translates into CASSITENSPLHF.

The V gene is TRBV2, the J gene TRBJ2-7; TRBD1 aligns across 10 bases. After removal of 6 bases from V and 6 bases from J, the junction contained 14 bases not matched to a gene. The CDR3 has 16 amino acids. CDR1 is SNHLY and CDR2 is FYNNEI in the germline V gene. The CDR3 region is CASSTYQGQGWGEQYF. The CDR3 DNA sequence: TGTGCCAGCAGCACTTACCAGGGACAGGGGTGGGGCGAGCAGTACTTC.

The J gene is TRBJ2-3, the V gene TRBV19; D call uncertain. This CDR3 has 13 residues. Trimming pared 8 bases from V and 0 bases from J, leaving 9 bases between. Germline CDR1 is LNHDA and CDR2 is SQIVND (reference sequence). The chain's CDR3 is CASGGTSTDTQYF. In DNA, the CDR3 is TGTGCCAGTGGCGGTACTAGCACAGATACGCAGTATTTT.

This rearrangement joins TRBV11-2 to TRBJ1-6, with TRBD1 as a possible D gene (5 bases). The CDR3 spans 17 residues. The V and J ends lost 7 bases and 7 bases respectively, with 23 bases between them. CDR1 is SGHAT and CDR2 is FQNNGV in the germline V gene. The CDR3 nucleotides are TGTGCCAGCACCGCGCGCGGGACTAGAACGTACAATTCACCCCTCCACTTT. It yields the protein CASTARGTRTYNSPLHF.

J is TRBJ1-3 and V is TRBV19; D uncertain. This CDR3 has 14 residues. Looked up from germline, CDR1 is LNHDA and CDR2 is SQIVND (reference sequence). Trimming cost V 6 bases and J 0 bases, with 9 bases left between them. DNA of the CDR3: TGTGCCAGTAGGGAACAGCTCTCTGGAAACACCATATATTTT. Translating gives CASREQLSGNTIYF.

This clone was detected once. This chain uses TRBV7-2 with TRBJ1-4; maybe TRBD1 (5 bases). V lost 4 bases and J 8 bases, leaving 8 bases between the germline ends. The CDR3 is made up of 12 amino acids. In germline, CDR1 is SGHTA, CDR2 FQGNSA. This CDR3 reads CASSWGEEKLFF. In DNA, the CDR3 is TGTGCCAGCAGCTGGGGGGAGGAAAAACTGTTTTTT.

The rearrangement links TRBV4-3 to TRBJ2-7; 7 bases fit TRBD2. Germline loops: CDR1 LGHNA, CDR2 YSLEER. Germline trimming cut 0 bases from V and 4 bases from J; bases unmatched to any gene: 12. The length of the CDR3 is 17 residues. The CDR3 sequence is CASSQDIGGSALYEQYF. CDR3 coding DNA: TGCGCCAGCAGCCAAGATATCGGCGGGAGTGCTCTTTACGAGCAGTACTTC.

The rearrangement uses TRBV11-2 and TRBJ2-7; D might be TRBD2 (6 bases). V lost 1 base and J lost 1, with 23 bases in between. CDR3 length: 19 amino acids. Germline assignment: CDR1 SGHAT and CDR2 FQNNGV. CDR3 region: CASSLVRGGGVSRSYEQYF. DNA of the CDR3: TGTGCCAGCAGCTTAGTGCGGGGAGGAGGTGTATCCAGGTCCTACGAGCAGTACTTC.

In this sample, this clone turned up a few times. This chain uses TRBV28 with TRBJ1-4, with D perhaps matching TRBD1 (6 bases). There are 14 residues in the CDR3. Per the germline V gene, CDR1 is MDHEN and CDR2 is SYDVKM. Trimming pared 6 bases from V and 3 bases from J, leaving 11 bases between. The CDR3, as DNA: TGTGCCAGCAGACTCTACAGGGCTAATGAAAAACTGTTTTTT. Protein: CASRLYRANEKLFF.

The chain carries TRBV6-5 and TRBJ2-2, with D possibly TRBD2 on 6 matching bases. V lost 6 bases to trimming and J lost 5 bases, with 13 bases between them. There are 14 residues in the CDR3. Germline assignment: CDR1 MNHEY and CDR2 SVGAGI. The CDR3 is CASRTRGITGELFF. CDR3 nucleotides: TGTGCCAGCAGGACTAGAGGAATTACCGGGGAGCTGTTTTTT.

A few counts support this clone. V gene TRBV28 combines with J gene TRBJ1-5; TRBD1 is a possible D gene (5 bases). V lost 3 bases to trimming and J lost 7 bases, with 7 bases between them. This CDR3 spans 12 amino acids. CDR1 is MDHEN, CDR2 SYDVKM, per germline. The CDR3 DNA follows: TGTGCCAGCAGTTTTCAGGGACAGCCCCAGCATTTT. Its translation is CASSFQGQPQHF.

This clone was seen just once. The chain uses TRBV7-2 and TRBJ1-5, with 7 positions matching TRBD1. The CDR3 extends over 15 amino acids. Trimming cost V 5 bases and J 7 bases; bases outside gene matches: 11. Per the germline V gene, CDR1 is SGHTA and CDR2 is FQGNSA. CDR3 amino acids: CASSPTTGMRQPQHF. Written as DNA, the CDR3 is TGTGCCAGCAGCCCTACGACAGGGATGCGGCAGCCCCAGCATTTT.

This sequence joins TRBV18 and TRBJ2-3; 8 bases align to TRBD2. Unmatched junction bases numbered 6, after V lost 3 bases and J lost 4 bases. This CDR3 spans 15 amino acids. Per germline, CDR1 KGHSH and CDR2 LQKENI. This chain's CDR3 is CASSPIRGGADTQYF. The CDR3 DNA sequence: TGTGCCAGCTCACCTATCCGGGGGGGCGCAGATACGCAGTATTTT. Based on the CDR3 plus reference TRBV18 and TRBJ2-3, the full variable domain is NAGVMQNPRHLVRRRGQEARLRCSPMKGHSHVYWYRQLPEEGLKFMVYLQKENIIDESGMPKERFSAEFPKEGPSILRIQQVVRGDSAAYFCASSPIRGGADTQYFGPGTRLTVL.